A selection of T cell receptor beta chains follows, all from one sample in a study of T cell responses to AZD1222 COVID-19 vaccine. The protocol was immunoSEQ multiplex PCR, while the TCRdb copy is restricted to in-frame clones and leaves out a portion. The sample has 150,000 to 200,000 clones, roughly 91% seen once. Source: peripheral blood, taken 28 days after the second AZD1222 dose. These receptors came from an adult who received the AZD1222 COVID-19 vaccine. CDR3s include the opening cysteine and the closing phenylalanine or tryptophan.

TRBV7-9	CASSLGVTGTEAFF
TRBV19	CASSVPNRGQPQHF
TRBV3-1/TRBV3-2	CASSQSETQETQYF
TRBV11-2	CASSFSQGNGYTF
TRBV2	CASKSGGNTEAFF
TRBV18	CASSSRTEAFF
TRBV2	CASSEARGGSDTQYF
TRBV7-2	CASSLRGVNTGELFF
TRBV4-1	CASSQEEGLGNSPLHF
TRBV19	CASSASGENTEAFF
TRBV7-3	CASSLLGPGELFF
TRBV27	CATTQASGSTGELFF
TRBV5-1	CASRVHEQFF
TRBV28	CASSSGTVFNTEAFF
TRBV18	CASSPPSGTDTQYF
TRBV9	CASSVEDASLWGYTF
TRBV21-1	CASSKRGCGRGPQNEQFF
TRBV18	CASSQQENTEAFF
TRBV4-2	CASSPEGYTGGGGYTF
TRBV12-3/TRBV12-4	CASTRQESGELFF
TRBV5-4	CASSLKTGGNEQFF
TRBV5-1	CASSLAVGSEEKLFF
TRBV7-2	CASSLTGNSPLHF
TRBV3-1/TRBV3-2	CASSPGDRAYEQYF
TRBV3-1/TRBV3-2	CASSQEGLAGGGTDTQYF
TRBV12-3/TRBV12-4	CASSLAGLGEFF
TRBV3-1/TRBV3-2	CASSQATQSNTQYF
TRBV7-2	CASSQVAGGGQPQHF
TRBV10-1	CASSANSGKAADTQYF
TRBV3-1/TRBV3-2	CASKGAHNLGTEAFF
TRBV19	CASSTDRGSGELFF
TRBV4-1	CASSPLAGENEKLFF
TRBV9	CASSVDPLGAAEADTQYF
TRBV24-1	CATSDTGGPRTGELFF
TRBV28	CASSLDGNTEAFF
TRBV19	CASSIENTGELFF
TRBV10-3	CAISENGGHTGELFF
TRBV19	CASSIRIAGTFNEQFF
TRBV5-4	CASSPGQSTNYGYTF
TRBV4-1	CASSQGGGEDTQYF
TRBV15	CATSGGSTSGANVLTF
TRBV27	CASSLLSGGAGTEAFF
TRBV29-1	CSVLRQGGSYNEQFF
TRBV19	CASRPSGVADTQYF
TRBV5-4	CASSLNLGGATDTQYF
TRBV21-1	CASSKPAGTGTTGELFF
TRBV7-9	CASSGPWRGGTNQPQHF
TRBV5-1	CASSSGTSSGNTIYF
TRBV5-1	CASSPSGGIYGYTF
TRBV7-8	CASGHRTGATQTGELFF
TRBV19	CASSFQGSYGYTF
TRBV4-2	CASSQAREQYF
TRBV3-1/TRBV3-2	CASSRREGASGHNEQFF
TRBV18	CASSPSPSGGGIQYF
TRBV27	CASSTQGGETQYF
TRBV9	CASSVAPRGYTEAFF
TRBV6-2/TRBV6-3	CASSYSQGVWQPQHF